These T cell receptor beta chains were read from a single sample in a study of blood T cell repertoires in COVID-19. Produced via immunoSEQ multiplex PCR; TCRdb's table is partial and in-frame only. The table has about 360,000 clones, roughly 86% seen once; the top ten hold roughly 3.1%. Sequencing was performed on peripheral blood. The source of these receptors is a human donor in a cohort sampled during active COVID-19. The CDR3 runs from the conserved cysteine through the conserved F or W. Each record gives: clone size, D gene, V gene, J gene, CDR3 protein, CDR3 DNA. The D gene is left open where the match is weak. A clone size is listed for some rows: how often the clone was seen (once, few, many), or a class if it is expanded.

few,TRBD1,TRBV10-3,TRBJ1-1,CAISSRGDTEAFF,TGTGCCATCAGTTCCAGGGGGGACACTGAAGCTTTCTTT
few,.,TRBV9,TRBJ2-1,CASSSGGDNEQFF,TGTGCCAGCAGCTCAGGCGGGGACAATGAGCAGTTCTTC
.,.,TRBV2,TRBJ2-2,CASSGATVRAGELFF,TGTGCCAGCAGTGGGGCGACTGTCAGGGCCGGGGAGCTGTTTTTT
.,.,TRBV10-1,TRBJ2-7,CASSPGVYEQYF,TGCGCCAGCAGTCCGGGGGTCTACGAGCAGTACTTC
.,.,TRBV3-1/TRBV3-2,TRBJ1-2,CASSPRGGGYTF,TGTGCCAGCAGCCCTAGGGGAGGTGGCTACACCTTC
.,.,TRBV10-1,TRBJ1-6,CASSHRAPKNNSPLHF,TGCGCCAGCAGCCACAGGGCCCCCAAAAATAATTCACCCCTCCACTTT
.,TRBD1,TRBV28,TRBJ1-4,CASLQGGIQEKLFF,TGTGCCAGCTTACAGGGGGGTATTCAGGAAAAACTGTTTTTT
.,.,TRBV27,TRBJ2-3,CASGLRRSTDTQYF,TGTGCCAGCGGCTTGAGGCGGAGCACAGATACGCAGTATTTT
.,.,TRBV28,TRBJ1-2,CASSLPGAYGYTF,TGTGCCAGCAGTTTACCAGGGGCCTATGGCTACACCTTC
.,.,TRBV27,TRBJ2-5,CASSPGYQETQYF,TGTGCCAGCAGTCCAGGGTACCAAGAGACCCAGTACTTC
.,.,TRBV6-2/TRBV6-3,TRBJ1-4,CASSYREGVLGKLFF,TGTGCCAGCAGTTACCGAGAGGGGGTCCTCGGAAAACTGTTTTTT
.,.,TRBV7-9,TRBJ2-3,CASSSRRDTQYF,TGTGCCAGCAGCTCCCGGAGAGATACGCAGTATTTT
.,.,TRBV27,TRBJ1-1,CASSLGARTEAFF,TGTGCCAGCAGTTTAGGGGCCCGAACTGAAGCTTTCTTT
once,TRBD2,TRBV9,TRBJ2-7,CASSVGPSGVGYEQYF,TGTGCCAGCAGCGTAGGGCCTAGCGGGGTTGGGTACGAGCAGTACTTC
.,.,TRBV2,TRBJ2-4,CATAGQGPTGNIQYF,TGTGCCACCGCGGGGCAGGGCCCAACGGGGAACATTCAGTACTTC
.,TRBD2,TRBV24-1,TRBJ2-1,CATSEGLAGLASYNEQFF,TGTGCCACCAGCGAGGGACTAGCGGGCCTCGCCTCCTACAATGAGCAGTTCTTC
few,.,TRBV12-3/TRBV12-4,TRBJ1-6,CASGGRNSPLHF,TGTGCCTCCGGCGGGAGGAATTCACCCCTCCACTTT
.,TRBD2,TRBV4-1,TRBJ2-3,CASSQSTSGESTDTQYF,TGCGCCAGCAGCCAATCGACTAGCGGGGAGAGCACAGATACGCAGTATTTT
.,TRBD1,TRBV30,TRBJ1-3,CAWRGRGTGNTIYF,TGTGCCTGGAGAGGCAGGGGGACTGGAAACACCATATATTTT
.,.,TRBV2,TRBJ2-3,CASSVNQLSGDTQYF,TGTGCCAGCAGTGTAAACCAGCTGTCAGGGGATACGCAGTATTTT
.,.,TRBV6-6,TRBJ2-7,CASHSEAYEQYF,TGTGCCAGCCATTCGGAGGCCTACGAGCAGTACTTC
.,.,TRBV7-9,TRBJ1-5,CASSFEGNQPQHF,TGTGCCAGCAGCTTTGAGGGCAATCAGCCCCAGCATTTT
.,.,TRBV27,TRBJ2-1,CASSLSPGYNEQFF,TGTGCCAGCAGTTTGAGTCCAGGCTACAATGAGCAGTTCTTC
.,.,TRBV7-3,TRBJ2-2,CASSLTSGRGTGELFF,TGTGCCAGCAGCTTAACTTCCGGGAGAGGTACCGGGGAGCTGTTTTTT
.,.,TRBV28,TRBJ1-6,CASSPQGPENSPLHF,TGTGCCAGTAGTCCACAGGGTCCTGAAAATTCACCCCTCCACTTT
.,.,TRBV11-2,TRBJ1-1,CASSSSFRGTPEAFF,TGTGCCAGCAGCTCCTCCTTCCGGGGAACCCCTGAAGCTTTCTTT
.,.,TRBV19,TRBJ2-7,CASSMREGTYEQYF,TGTGCCAGTAGTATGCGCGAGGGAACTTACGAGCAGTACTTC
.,.,TRBV11-3,TRBJ2-1,CASSWGGSYNEQFF,TGTGCCAGCAGCTGGGGAGGCTCCTACAATGAGCAGTTCTTC
.,TRBD2,TRBV29-1,TRBJ2-7,CSVGGTSGGVQYF,TGCAGCGTCGGAGGCACTAGCGGGGGGGTCCAGTACTTC
once,.,TRBV29-1,TRBJ2-7,CSVAGGSFSYEQYF,TGCAGCGTTGCCGGGGGTAGTTTCTCCTACGAGCAGTACTTC
.,.,TRBV24-1,TRBJ2-7,CATSDSPQGSYEQYF,TGTGCCACCAGTGATTCTCCACAGGGATCCTACGAGCAGTACTTC
once,.,TRBV11-2,TRBJ2-7,CASSLFRTGPYEQYF,TGTGCCAGCAGCTTATTCCGCACAGGGCCCTACGAGCAGTACTTC
.,.,TRBV27,TRBJ1-2,CASSPGLGGYTF,TGTGCCAGCAGCCCGGGACTCGGTGGCTACACCTTC
.,TRBD1,TRBV29-1,TRBJ2-1,CSVVSRDRANEQFF,TGCAGCGTTGTTTCCCGGGACAGGGCCAATGAGCAGTTCTTC
.,TRBD1,TRBV7-2,TRBJ1-5,CASSPRGTGGYQPQHF,TGTGCCAGCAGCCCTCGAGGGACAGGGGGGTATCAGCCCCAGCATTTT
few,TRBD2,TRBV5-6,TRBJ2-1,CASSSVSGRIDDEQFF,TGTGCCAGCAGCTCCGTTAGCGGGAGGATCGACGATGAGCAGTTCTTC
.,.,TRBV28,TRBJ2-3,CASGKGTHQSTDTQYF,TGTGCCAGCGGTAAGGGGACACATCAATCCACAGATACGCAGTATTTT
.,.,TRBV30,TRBJ2-2,CASGLGAKPGELFF,TGTGCCTCTGGACTGGGAGCCAAACCCGGGGAGCTGTTTTTT
.,.,TRBV5-1,TRBJ2-7,CASSLQGSQGGEQYF,TGCGCCAGCAGCTTGCAAGGGTCCCAAGGGGGCGAGCAGTACTTC
.,TRBD1,TRBV7-6,TRBJ2-5,CASSSRRDRGETQYF,TGTGCCAGCAGCTCCCGTCGGGACAGGGGGGAGACCCAGTACTTC
.,TRBD2,TRBV19,TRBJ2-7,CASSIGGGNAYEQYF,TGTGCCAGTAGTATCGGGGGGGGGAATGCCTACGAGCAGTACTTC
.,TRBD1,TRBV19,TRBJ1-4,CASSDTTGFGEKLFF,TGTGCCAGCAGTGACACGACAGGGTTCGGAGAAAAACTGTTTTTT
once,.,TRBV19,TRBJ1-1,CASSETGFNTEAFF,TGTGCCAGTAGTGAAACAGGCTTTAACACTGAAGCTTTCTTT
.,.,TRBV9,TRBJ1-1,CASSPMSYRDGGTEAFF,TGTGCCAGCAGCCCCATGAGTTACAGGGACGGGGGGACTGAAGCTTTCTTT
.,TRBD1,TRBV7-9,TRBJ2-7,CASSLVSGDRPSYEQYF,TGTGCCAGCAGCTTAGTGTCGGGGGACAGGCCGTCCTACGAGCAGTACTTC
.,TRBD1,TRBV15,TRBJ2-7,CATSRARGPPGGQYF,TGTGCCACCAGCAGAGCCAGGGGGCCCCCCGGTGGGCAGTACTTC
.,TRBD1,TRBV6-6,TRBJ2-1,CASRQGASEQFF,TGTGCCAGCCGTCAGGGGGCTAGTGAGCAGTTCTTC
.,.,TRBV11-2,TRBJ2-2,CASSPIYTGELFF,TGTGCCAGCAGCCCAATTTACACCGGGGAGCTGTTTTTT
.,TRBD1,TRBV27,TRBJ2-2,CASKAGGKGGGELFF,TGTGCCAGCAAGGCAGGGGGTAAGGGCGGCGGGGAGCTGTTTTTT
.,TRBD1,TRBV6-5,TRBJ2-7,CASMRDRDYEQYF,TGTGCCAGCATGCGCGACAGGGACTACGAGCAGTACTTC
.,TRBD2,TRBV7-9,TRBJ2-3,CASREWGGTDTQYF,TGTGCCAGCAGGGAATGGGGGGGAACAGATACGCAGTATTTT
.,TRBD1,TRBV30,TRBJ1-4,CAWSRGTAEMEKLFF,TGTGCCTGGAGCCGGGGGACAGCGGAGATGGAAAAACTGTTTTTT
.,TRBD2,TRBV19,TRBJ2-1,CASGLAGLDNEQFF,TGTGCCAGTGGACTAGCGGGACTAGACAATGAGCAGTTCTTC
.,TRBD2,TRBV27,TRBJ2-1,CASSFTPGLATYNEQFF,TGTGCCAGCAGTTTTACACCGGGACTAGCGACGTACAATGAGCAGTTCTTC